These T cell receptor beta chains were read from a single sample in a study of cytomegalovirus exposure and HLA in healthy donors. TCRdb keeps only in-frame clones here, not all; method: immunoSEQ multiplex PCR. The sample holds some 60,000 clones; around 84% are singletons and the top ten take roughly 5.6%. Sequenced input: PBMCs. The receptors here all came from a male donor in good health and CMV-seronegative. Both conserved end residues are part of each CDR3. A D gene is named only where the DNA matches it firmly. The size entry is marked missing in some rows and otherwise reads once, few, many or a size class.

>TRBJ1-2|-|TRBV30|-
CAWSLTGTPSTF
TGTGCCTGGAGTCTAACCGGGACACCTAGCACCTTC
>TRBJ1-5|-|TRBV27|-
CASSLGTRRNQPQHF
TGTGCCAGCAGTTTAGGGACAAGACGCAATCAGCCCCAGCATTTT
>TRBJ1-2|-|TRBV9|-
CASSVGGGYGYTF
TGTGCCAGCAGCGTAGGAGGAGGGTATGGCTACACCTTC
>TRBJ1-2|TRBD1|TRBV4-3|-
CASSQEGETGPNYGYTF
TGCGCCAGCAGCCAAGAGGGGGAGACAGGGCCAAACTATGGCTACACCTTC
>TRBJ1-1|-|TRBV29-1|-
CSASTGVTEAFF
TGCAGCGCATCCACCGGGGTCACTGAAGCTTTCTTT
>TRBJ2-5|-|TRBV10-3|-
CAIRADSQETQYF
TGTGCCATCAGGGCAGACAGTCAAGAGACCCAGTACTTC
>TRBJ2-1|-|TRBV6-1|-
CASSESAVGEQFF
TGTGCCAGCAGTGAAAGTGCCGTCGGTGAGCAGTTCTTC
>TRBJ2-1|-|TRBV4-3|-
CASSQDINRVSYNEQFF
TGCGCCAGCAGCCAAGATATCAACAGGGTTTCCTACAATGAGCAGTTCTTC
>TRBJ2-7|TRBD2|TRBV9|-
CASSPRLAAVTYEQYF
TGTGCCAGCAGCCCCCGACTAGCGGCCGTTACCTACGAGCAGTACTTC
>TRBJ1-3|-|TRBV9|-
CASSRDIVGTGNTIYF
TGTGCCAGCAGCAGGGACATCGTAGGTACTGGAAACACCATATATTTT
>TRBJ2-7|TRBD2|TRBV9|-
CASSVSGGDYEQYF
TGTGCCAGCAGCGTTAGCGGGGGGGACTACGAGCAGTACTTC
>TRBJ2-2|-|TRBV10-1|-
CARGWGQGVLAGELFF
TGCGCCAGAGGGTGGGGGCAGGGCGTTCTTGCCGGGGAGCTGTTTTTT
>TRBJ2-7|TRBD2|TRBV19|-
CASSMGQRGISEQYF
TGTGCCAGTAGTATGGGCCAGCGGGGGATCAGCGAGCAGTACTTC
>TRBJ1-1|-|TRBV7-9|-
CASSLPYRNTEAFF
TGTGCCAGCAGCTTACCATACAGGAACACCGAAGCTTTCTTT
>TRBJ2-6|TRBD1|TRBV5-1|-
CASSSETGNSGANVLTF
TGCGCCAGCAGCTCGGAGACAGGGAACTCTGGGGCCAACGTCCTGACTTTC
>TRBJ2-1|TRBD2|TRBV6-6|-
CASSRAAGGNNEQFF
TGTGCCAGCAGCCGCGCGGCGGGGGGGAACAATGAGCAGTTCTTC
>TRBJ2-3|-|TRBV6-4|-
CASSEQGAPDTQYF
TGTGCCAGCAGTGAACAGGGCGCCCCAGATACGCAGTATTTT
>TRBJ1-4|-|TRBV4-3|few
CASSQDFGQQEKLFF
TGCGCCAGCAGCCAAGACTTTGGACAGCAAGAAAAACTGTTTTTT
>TRBJ2-7|-|TRBV2|-
CASSAQTYEQYF
TGTGCCAGCAGCGCACAGACCTACGAGCAGTACTTC
>TRBJ1-1|-|TRBV28|once
CASRIPGQNTEAFF
TGTGCCAGCAGGATTCCGGGACAGAACACTGAAGCTTTCTTT
>TRBJ2-1|-|TRBV7-6|-
CASSSLSSETYNEQFF
TGTGCCAGCAGCAGCCTCTCCTCCGAAACCTACAATGAGCAGTTCTTC
>TRBJ1-5|-|TRBV7-2|-
CASANAGHQPQHF
TGTGCCAGCGCTAATGCGGGGCATCAGCCCCAGCATTTT
>TRBJ2-7|TRBD1|TRBV7-9|-
CASSFDRGEQYF
TGTGCCAGCAGCTTCGACAGGGGCGAGCAGTACTTC
>TRBJ1-3|-|TRBV19|-
CASSIGSGSGNTIYF
TGTGCCAGTAGTATCGGGTCTGGCTCTGGAAACACCATATATTTT
>TRBJ1-4|-|TRBV15|-
CATSRTTGINEKLFF
TGTGCCACCAGCAGGACTACAGGGATTAATGAAAAACTGTTTTTT
>TRBJ1-1|TRBD1|TRBV10-3|-
CAISEGQAGWTEAFF
TGTGCCATCAGTGAGGGACAGGCGGGGTGGACTGAAGCTTTCTTT
>TRBJ2-6|TRBD2|TRBV9|-
CASSVPLLAGGISGANVLTF
TGTGCCAGCAGCGTCCCCCTACTAGCGGGGGGGATCTCTGGGGCCAACGTCCTGACTTTC
>TRBJ2-1|TRBD1|TRBV6-6|-
CASIRTGGYNEQFF
TGTGCCAGCATCCGGACAGGGGGCTACAATGAGCAGTTCTTC
>TRBJ2-5|-|TRBV19|-
CASSHGTPGGQETQYF
TGTGCCAGTAGTCATGGGACCCCAGGGGGGCAAGAGACCCAGTACTTC
>TRBJ2-3|TRBD2|TRBV5-1|-
CASSDWRGGRSTDTQYF
TGCGCCAGCAGCGACTGGCGGGGGGGACGGAGCACAGATACGCAGTATTTT
>TRBJ1-2|TRBD1|TRBV19|-
CASSIPLGGRDYGYTF
TGTGCCAGTAGTATCCCCTTAGGGGGCCGAGACTATGGCTACACCTTC
>TRBJ2-5|-|TRBV6-5|-
CASSLAQGRETQYF
TGTGCCAGCAGTCTGGCCCAGGGTAGGGAGACCCAGTACTTC
>TRBJ1-1|-|TRBV21-1|-
CASSNPHGRGNTEAFF
TGTGCCAGCAGCAACCCACACGGGAGAGGCAACACTGAAGCTTTCTTT
>TRBJ1-6|-|TRBV9|-
CASSAIGAGQALHF
TGTGCCAGCAGCGCCATTGGGGCGGGGCAGGCCCTCCACTTT
>TRBJ1-2|-|TRBV6-5|-
CASSYYQRYGYTF
TGTGCCAGCAGTTACTACCAGCGGTATGGCTACACCTTC
>TRBJ2-5|-|TRBV2|-
CASSEGAFRGETQYF
TGTGCCAGCAGTGAAGGCGCTTTCCGGGGTGAGACCCAGTACTTC
>TRBJ2-7|TRBD2|TRBV7-6|once
CASSTGPGLDLREQYF
TGTGCCAGCAGCACGGGTCCGGGACTAGACCTTCGCGAGCAGTACTTC
>TRBJ2-4|-|TRBV19|-
CASSMGTGGGFAKNIQYF
TGTGCCAGTAGTATGGGCACAGGGGGAGGGTTTGCCAAAAACATTCAGTACTTC
>TRBJ2-1|-|TRBV5-8|-
CASSLGGYEQFF
TGTGCCAGCAGCTTGGGAGGATATGAGCAGTTCTTC
>TRBJ1-1|TRBD1|TRBV5-1|-
CASSLGTGSTEAFF
TGCGCCAGCAGCTTGGGGACAGGGTCGACTGAAGCTTTCTTT